This entry describes one T cell receptor (beta chain). Its antigen is not known. This sample was included in a study of shared clonotypes between healthy human individuals. With 2 bases removed from V and 4 bases from J, the gap between germline ends came to 9 bases. CDR1 and CDR2 from the germline V gene are SGHRS and YFSETQ. The CDR3 extends over 13 amino acids. Study-level findings and limits: Depth was large, yet rarefaction showed that sorted-subset sequencing was incomplete. Shared across a few donors were around 4.7% of the naive CD4 clonotypes.

Produced via immunoSEQ multiplex PCR; TCRdb's table is partial and in-frame only. The sample includes 2 million to 3 million clones, 80% to 95% of them seen just once. The sequence was obtained from a man between 18 and 29 years old in good health. Some clones in this sample may be carry-over from other donors' samples. The specimen was naive CD4+ T cells from PBMCs. Subset defined: CD45RA+ positively selected. The J gene is TRBJ2-5, the V gene TRBV5-1; D might be TRBD2 (5 bases). The CDR3, as DNA: TGCGCCAGCAGCTTTTCTGCGGGAGAGACCCAGTACTTC. It codes for CASSFSAGETQYF.